One sample yielded the 30 T cell receptor beta chains listed below, sequenced in a study of blood T cell repertoires in COVID-19. Generated by immunoSEQ multiplex PCR, the TCRdb table keeps only in-frame clones and is missing some. Of approximately 69,000 clones detected, around four fifths appear once; the ten largest clones hold less than 2%. The sequenced sample consisted of peripheral blood. The receptor source for this set is an older woman with acute or convalescent COVID-19.

This chain uses TRBV10-3 with TRBJ2-7; 10 bases fit TRBD2. Losses at the gene ends were 6 bases for V and 2 bases for J; bases not matched to a gene: 4. Germline V gene data show CDR1 as ENHRY and CDR2 as SYGVKD. CDR3 length equals 14 residues. The CDR3 here is CAIRPGTSAYEQYF. The CDR3 nucleotides are TGTGCCATCAGGCCCGGGACTAGCGCCTACGAGCAGTACTTC.

This chain joins TRBV6-5 and TRBJ2-3; 7 bases line up with TRBD2. V lost 3 bases to trimming and J lost 4 bases; unmatched junction nucleotides: 7. There are 15 residues in the CDR3. Germline V CDR1 and CDR2: MNHEY, SVGAGI. The CDR3 sequence: CASSYSTSRSDTQYF. For the CDR3, the DNA is TGTGCCAGCAGTTATTCGACTAGCAGGTCAGATACGCAGTATTTT.

In this sample, this clone turned up a few times. The chain is built from TRBV11-2 and TRBJ2-7, with 10 bases that match TRBD2. The germline gives CDR1 SGHAT, CDR2 FQNNGV. The CDR3 runs 15 residues. V shed 0 bases, J shed 6 bases, and the junction held 5 bases outside the gene matches. CDR3 bases: TGTGCCAGCAGCTTAGAATTGATAGCGGGAGGCGAGCAGTACTTC. It specifies CASSLELIAGGEQYF.

The chain employs TRBV15 and TRBJ2-3; 7 nucleotides line up with TRBD1. The CDR3 sequence is 14 residues long. CDR1 and CDR2 from the germline V gene are LNHNV and YYDKDF (reference sequence). V gave up 6 bases and J gave up 2 bases; unmatched junction bases: 5. The CDR3 is CATRQGSYTDTQYF. CDR3 DNA: TGTGCCACCAGACAGGGGAGTTACACAGATACGCAGTATTTT.

Only one count was recorded for this clone. This chain links TRBV5-1 with TRBJ2-2; TRBD2 agrees at 15 bases. There are 18 residues in the CDR3. J lost 5 bases, V lost 2 bases, and 7 bases had no gene match. From germline, CDR1 is SGHRS and CDR2 YFSETQ. The chain's CDR3 is CASSLRTSGGAVTGELFF. The CDR3 coding sequence is TGCGCCAGCAGCTTAAGGACTAGCGGGGGGGCCGTGACCGGGGAGCTGTTTTTT. The entire variable domain, with the rest obtained from reference TRBV5-1 and TRBJ2-2, is as follows: KAGVTQTPRYLIKTRGQQVTLSCSPISGHRSVSWYQQTPGQGLQFLFEYFSETQRNKGNFPGRFSGRQFSNSRSEMNVSTLELGDSALYLCASSLRTSGGAVTGELFFGEGSRLTVL.

In DNA, the CDR3 is TGTGCCAGCAGCTTGGCTCGGGACAGTATCTACGAGCAGTACTTC. Protein: CASSLARDSIYEQYF. The chain combines TRBV5-5 with TRBJ2-7; 7 bases are shared with TRBD1. Germline assignment: CDR1 SGHKS and CDR2 YYEKEE (reference sequence). Trimming at V came to 0 bases and at J to 3 bases, leaving 6 bases not matched to a gene. CDR3 length: 15 amino acids.

This chain uses TRBV11-2 with TRBJ2-5; tentative D call: TRBD2 (6 bases). Per germline, CDR1 SGHAT and CDR2 FQNNGV. Trimming cost V 5 bases and J 5 bases, with 27 bases left between them. CDR3 length equals 18 residues. The CDR3 here is CASSGLGTGGRVFETQYF. The CDR3 nucleotides read TGTGCCAGCAGCGGATTGGGGACCGGGGGAAGAGTTTTCGAGACCCAGTACTTC. Supplemented by reference TRBV11-2 and TRBJ2-5, the full variable domain reads EAGVAQSPRYKIIEKRQSVAFWCNPISGHATLYWYQQILGQGPKLLIQFQNNGVVDDSQLPKDRFSAERLKGVDSTLKIQPAKLEDSAVYLCASSGLGTGGRVFETQYFGPGTRLLVL.

There are a few counts of this clone. The J gene is TRBJ2-7, the V gene TRBV13; D is unresolved. Germline CDR1 PRHDT, CDR2 FYEKMQ (reference sequence). V dropped 0 bases and J dropped 3 bases, with 15 bases sitting between them. The CDR3 has 16 amino acids. CDR3 DNA: TGTGCCAGCAGCTTAGGGCCTACACTATTAGGCTACGAGCAGTACTTC. Translation gives CASSLGPTLLGYEQYF.

This CDR3 reads CASSVGQTNQPQHF. The CDR3 region has the DNA TGTGCCAGCAGCGTCGGACAGACAAATCAGCCCCAGCATTTT. The rearrangement uses TRBV7-8 and TRBJ1-5; tentatively, D is TRBD1 (6 bases). With 5 bases removed from V and 4 bases from J, the gap between germline ends came to 12 bases. This CDR3 is 14 amino acids long. Germline V lookup: CDR1 SGHVS, CDR2 FQNEAQ. The full variable domain, with the rest looked up from reference TRBV7-8 and TRBJ1-5, is GAGVSQSPRYKVAKRGQDVALRCDPISGHVSLFWYQQALGQGPEFLTYFQNEAQLDKSGLPSDRFFAERPEGSVSTLKIQRTQQEDSAVYLCASSVGQTNQPQHFGDGTRLSIL.

This clone has only a few counts. V is TRBV27 and J is TRBJ1-1; no clear D gene. CDR3 size: 13 residues. Trimming took off 2 bases at V and 0 bases at J, with 4 bases between the two ends. CDR1 and CDR2 from the germline V gene are MNHEY and SMNVEV (reference sequence). For the CDR3, the DNA is TGTGCCAGCAGTTTAACAGTGAACACTGAAGCTTTCTTT. It translates to CASSLTVNTEAFF.

The chain combines TRBV11-2 with TRBJ1-5; D is undetermined. This CDR3 comprises 12 residues. V lost 2 bases, J lost 4 bases, and 3 bases lay in between. Germline assignment: CDR1 SGHAT and CDR2 FQNNGV. The CDR3 sequence: CASSLPNQPQHF. In DNA, the CDR3 is TGTGCCAGCAGCTTACCAAATCAGCCCCAGCATTTT.

The J gene is TRBJ1-4, the V gene TRBV18; perhaps TRBD1 as D (6 bases). Germline V gene sequence: CDR1 KGHSH, CDR2 LQKENI. This CDR3 region has 13 residues. V lost 6 bases and J lost 8, with 13 bases in between. CDR3 in DNA: TGTGCCAGCTCGTCACAGGGAAGCGAAAAACTGTTTTTT. Translated: CASSSQGSEKLFF.

This rearrangement joins TRBV13 to TRBJ1-3; 8 nucleotides line up with TRBD1. The germline V gene has CDR1 PRHDT and CDR2 FYEKMQ (reference sequence). V was clipped by 4 bases and J by 0 bases; unmatched bases: 2. The CDR3 runs to 15 residues. In DNA form, the CDR3 reads TGTGCCAGCAGCTCCGGGACAGGCTCTGGAAACACCATATATTTT. Translated: CASSSGTGSGNTIYF.

The V gene is TRBV5-1, the J gene TRBJ1-1; 7 bases align to TRBD1. CDR1 is SGHRS, CDR2 YFSETQ, per germline. The CDR3 runs to 14 residues. The J segment lost 5 bases and the V segment lost 2 bases, leaving 6 bases of the junction unmatched. The CDR3 loop is CASSFSAGGTEAFF. The CDR3 DNA reads TGCGCCAGCAGCTTTTCAGCAGGGGGGACTGAAGCTTTCTTT.

The V call is TRBV6-5, the J call TRBJ2-3, with D possibly being TRBD2 (5 bases). The CDR3 is made up of 15 amino acids. Germline V lookup: CDR1 MNHEY, CDR2 SVGAGI. Deletions cut 7 bases from V and 2 bases from J, with 16 bases between. In DNA form, the CDR3 reads TGTGCCAGCATTTCCGGGGAGACGATCACAGATACGCAGTATTTT. It codes for CASISGETITDTQYF.

The chain joins TRBV5-1 to TRBJ2-5; 8 positions agree with TRBD1. Germline lookup yields CDR1 SGHRS and CDR2 YFSETQ. The CDR3 has 14 residues. Unmatched junction bases numbered 7, after V lost 4 bases and J lost 5 bases. CDR3 loop: CASSPGTGGETQYF. CDR3 bases: TGCGCCAGCAGCCCCGGGACAGGCGGGGAGACCCAGTACTTC.

The J gene is TRBJ1-1, the V gene TRBV29-1; 7 nucleotides match TRBD1. Germline V gene sequence: CDR1 SQVTM, CDR2 ANQGSEA. The CDR3 length is 12 residues. J lost 4 bases, V lost 5 bases, and 4 bases had no gene match. The CDR3 sequence is CSVPQGGTEAFF. As DNA, the CDR3 is TGCAGCGTTCCCCAGGGGGGCACTGAAGCTTTCTTT. Full variable domain (rest looked up from reference TRBV29-1 and TRBJ1-1): SAVISQKPSRDICQRGTSLTIQCQVDSQVTMMFWYRQQPGQSLTLIATANQGSEATYESGFVIDKFPISRPNLTFSTLTVSNMSPEDSSIYLCSVPQGGTEAFFGQGTRLTVV.

This chain links TRBV28 with TRBJ1-1; no firm D call. CDR1 is MDHEN, CDR2 SYDVKM, per germline. This CDR3 contains 13 residues. The ends were cut back, 7 bases at V and 0 bases at J, with 9 bases in the middle. The CDR3 here is CASTNNMNTEAFF. The CDR3, as DNA: TGTGCCAGCACCAACAACATGAACACTGAAGCTTTCTTT.

Only a few counts were recorded for this clone. The chain joins TRBV18 to TRBJ2-7, with 9 bases lining up with TRBD1. Germline CDR1 and CDR2: KGHSH and LQKENI. The CDR3 covers 15 residues. After removal of 2 bases from V and 2 bases from J, the junction contained 4 bases not matched to a gene. CDR3 sequence: CASSPGTGSTYEQYF. CDR3 bases: TGTGCCAGCTCACCAGGGACAGGGTCGACCTACGAGCAGTACTTC.

The V call is TRBV21-1, the J call TRBJ2-1; the table's TRBD2 call for D was not verified on the DNA. TRBV21-1 is a known pseudogene. This CDR3 comprises 19 residues. CDR3 coding DNA: TGTGCCAGCAGCAAATGCCGAGCAACGGGACTAGCGACCTACAATGAGCAGTTCTTC. The encoded protein is CASSKCRATGLATYNEQFF.

V usage is TRBV25-1 and J usage is TRBJ1-6; possible D gene TRBD1, 6 bases. V shed 4 bases and J shed 2 bases, with 9 bases lying between them. The CDR3 is 15 amino acids. The germline V gene has CDR1 MGHDK and CDR2 SYGVNS. CDR3 region: CASSGTGTYNSPLHF. The CDR3 region has the DNA TGTGCCAGCAGTGGTACAGGGACCTATAATTCACCCCTCCACTTT.

The chain uses TRBV10-2 and TRBJ2-1, with 11 bases matching TRBD2. The CDR3 loop spans 15 amino acids. Unmatched junction bases numbered 9, after V lost 6 bases and J lost 8 bases. Germline V CDR1 and CDR2: WSHSY, SAAADI. CDR3 nucleotides: TGCGCCAGCAGACTTACTAGCGGGAGTTCAGATGAGCAGTTCTTC. Translated, it gives CASRLTSGSSDEQFF.

This chain uses TRBV2 with TRBJ2-1; D is unclear. This CDR3 is 13 amino acids long. V was trimmed by 10 bases and J by 0 bases, leaving 10 bases between them. CDR1 and CDR2 (germline): SNHLY, FYNNEI. The CDR3 is CATRYSSYNEQFF. Written as DNA, the CDR3 is TGTGCCACCCGATACTCCTCCTACAATGAGCAGTTCTTC.

V gene TRBV9 combines with J gene TRBJ1-6; 9 bases match TRBD1. CDR3 size: 17 residues. V dropped 4 bases and J dropped 5; count of bases not matched to a gene: 10. CDR1 is SGDLS and CDR2 is YYNGEE in the germline V gene. CDR3 loop: CASSSQQGARNNSPLHF. CDR3 coding DNA: TGTGCCAGCAGCTCGCAACAGGGGGCTAGAAATAATTCACCCCTCCACTTT.

The chain joins TRBV28 to TRBJ1-1; D is uncertain. This CDR3 region has 10 residues. V was pared by 7 bases and J by 4 bases, with 4 bases between. CDR1 MDHEN and CDR2 SYDVKM come from the germline V gene. CDR3: CASTGTEAFF. The CDR3 region has the DNA TGTGCCAGCACGGGCACTGAAGCTTTCTTT.

This chain links TRBV5-1 with TRBJ2-1, with 7 bases that match TRBD1. The CDR3 totals 14 residues. V shed 2 bases, J shed 6 bases, and the junction held 5 bases outside the gene matches. From germline, CDR1 is SGHRS and CDR2 YFSETQ. CDR3 region: CASSFGGQINEQFF. The CDR3 DNA is TGCGCCAGCAGCTTTGGGGGACAGATCAATGAGCAGTTCTTC.

The chain joins TRBV20-1 to TRBJ2-3; TRBD1 aligns across 11 bases. V lost 3 bases and J lost 6; bases outside the gene matches: 11. Germline assignment: CDR1 DFQATT and CDR2 SNEGSKA (reference sequence). This CDR3 has 16 amino acids. CDR3 in DNA: TGCAGTGCTAGTCCACCTCGGACAGGGGGCGGGGATACGCAGTATTTT. This gives the protein CSASPPRTGGGDTQYF.

The genes are TRBV2 and TRBJ1-2; D ambiguous. In germline, CDR1 is SNHLY, CDR2 FYNNEI. The CDR3 is 14 residues long. V was shortened by 7 bases and J by 6 bases, with 18 bases between the two germline ends. CDR3 nucleotides: TGTGCCAGCACCCCCGGAAGGGTGAGGGATGGCTACACCTTC. Protein product: CASTPGRVRDGYTF.

This chain joins TRBV30 and TRBJ1-5; tentatively, D is TRBD1 (5 bases). Germline lookup yields CDR1 GTSNPN and CDR2 SVGIG (reference sequence). The V gene lost 7 bases and the J gene lost 0 bases, with 10 bases spanning the gap. The CDR3 loop spans 13 amino acids. The CDR3 DNA sequence: TGTGCCTCACAGGCTTCTAGCAATCAGCCCCAGCATTTT. The encoded protein is CASQASSNQPQHF.

In this sample, this clone turned up once. The chain is built from TRBV28 and TRBJ2-2; 7 nucleotides align to TRBD2. Germline loops: CDR1 MDHEN, CDR2 SYDVKM. The CDR3 is 17 residues long. Trimming removed 6 bases from V and 4 bases from J; junction bases left unmatched: 14. The CDR3 coding sequence is TGTGCCAGCAGGCCGGGAGGATCGGGACCAAGCACCGGGGAGCTGTTTTTT. This sequence encodes CASRPGGSGPSTGELFF.